This T cell receptor beta chain was identified during a study of radiotherapy plus CTLA-4 blockade in lung cancer. Concerning this clone itself: Its matching antigen is unknown.

TCRdb keeps only in-frame clones here, not all; method: immunoSEQ multiplex PCR. Of about 98,000 clones in the sample, approximately 85% were seen once. Points from the study as a whole: After radiotherapy and ipilimumab, tumor-derived clones expanded in peripheral blood.

From germline, CDR1 is MNHNS and CDR2 SASEGT. The V gene end was trimmed by 2 bases and the J gene end by 8 bases; junction bases not matched to a gene: 8. This CDR3 is 14 amino acids long. Sequencing was performed on peripheral blood, taken from a patient treated with radiotherapy plus ipilimumab. The rearrangement uses TRBV6-1 and TRBJ1-1; 7 positions match TRBD1. This TCR came from a human donor with non-small cell lung cancer who had a partial response to radiotherapy plus ipilimumab. CDR3 protein: CASSEWYRGGEAFF. The CDR3 region has the DNA TGTGCCAGCAGTGAATGGTACAGGGGTGGGGAAGCTTTCTTT.